What follows are 2 T cell receptor beta chains derived from one specimen sequenced in a study of blood T cell repertoires in COVID-19. Data came from immunoSEQ multiplex PCR; TCRdb stores just in-frame clones and leaves some out. The data hold about 220,000 clones, with roughly four fifths observed a single time. Sequencing was carried out using PBMCs or T cells enriched from blood (not recorded which). The receptors here all came from a woman aged 60-70 years who had recovered from COVID-19.

This clone was seen more than once but under ten times. In the same sample, other DNA sequences code for this CDR3. The rearrangement uses TRBV5-1 and TRBJ1-1; D gene ambiguous. The germline V gene has CDR1 SGHRS and CDR2 YFSETQ. V dropped 0 bases and J dropped 0 bases, with 6 bases sitting between them. The CDR3 is 14 residues long. CDR3 loop: CASSLGLLNTEAFF. The DNA of the CDR3 is TGCGCCAGCAGCTTGGGGCTTTTGAACACTGAAGCTTTCTTT. The whole variable domain, remainder taken from reference TRBV5-1 and TRBJ1-1, is KAGVTQTPRYLIKTRGQQVTLSCSPISGHRSVSWYQQTPGQGLQFLFEYFSETQRNKGNFPGRFSGRQFSNSRSEMNVSTLELGDSALYLCASSLGLLNTEAFFGQGTRLTVV.

This clone has only a few counts. V gene TRBV19 combines with J gene TRBJ2-7; 7 bases are a match to TRBD2. Germline V gene sequence: CDR1 LNHDA, CDR2 SQIVND (reference sequence). Trimming removed 6 bases from V and 5 bases from J; junction bases left unmatched: 10. This CDR3 has 14 amino acids. CDR3 sequence: CASSIGTNQNEQYF. The CDR3 DNA reads as TGTGCCAGTAGCATTGGGACTAACCAAAACGAGCAGTACTTC.